This T cell receptor beta chain was retrieved from a study of regulatory T cells in long-lasting Graves disease. Assembly of TCR beta libraries relied on iRepertoire HTBI primers together with Arm-PCR of CDR3 regions. A single record per CDR3 protein comes from TCRdb applying MiXCR to the multiplex PCR reads. The table includes around 500,000 distinct CDR3 sequences, around 15% detected once. CDR1 and CDR2 (germline): MNHNS, SASEGT. V dropped 5 bases and J dropped 3 bases, with 7 bases sitting between them. The CDR3 covers 12 residues. In its sample, this clonotype was seen many times. What it binds is unknown. Study-wide results and limits: It is possible that accuracy was reduced by the small size of the sample.

Time point given: newly diagnosed GD, antithyroid drugs for less than 3 months. PBMC-extracted RNA yielded the TCR library. Staff took about 9 milliliters of peripheral blood and put it into EDTA tubes. These data also formed part of another study, on T cells in Graves' hyperthyroidism and ophthalmopathy. According to that study: The HTBI primer set served for first-round RT-PCR of the TCR CDR3.

The V gene is TRBV6-1, the J gene TRBJ2-5; D perhaps matches TRBD1 (6 bases). The sequenced sample was peripheral blood mononuclear cells (PBMCs), obtained at new diagnosis, from a patient treated with antithyroid drugs. The TCR was taken from a woman aged 35 to 59 with Graves disease. CDR3 sequence (DNA): TGTGCCAGCAGTAGGACAGAAGAGACCCAGTACTTC. Its protein is CASSRTEETQYF.